The 17 T cell receptor beta chains listed next were all sequenced from one sample in a study of naive and memory T cell subsets. The library had UMIs added by 3' ligation of an oligonucleotide to TCR cDNA. Ligated cDNA underwent four rounds of PCR with nested alpha and beta constant region primers and SP2. TCRdb called the 5' RACE reads again in MiXCR, with one record for every CDR3 protein. The data show over 45,000 distinct CDR3 sequences, less than 10% seen once. These receptors came from a female donor in good health.

There are many counts of this clonotype. The chain joins TRBV30 to TRBJ1-1, with D possibly matching TRBD1 (5 bases). The CDR3 is made up of 14 amino acids. V lost 2 bases, J lost 5 bases, and 15 bases lay in between. Germline CDR1 and CDR2: GTSNPN and SVGIG (reference sequence). CDR3 sequence reads: CAWSPGSQGTEAFF. The CDR3 DNA is TGTGCCTGGAGTCCCGGGTCCCAGGGAACTGAAGCTTTCTTT.

This clonotype was observed a single time. It may be a read error: a sequence one base away is much more abundant. This sequence joins TRBV10-3 and TRBJ1-3; tentatively, D is TRBD1 (5 bases). Germline V gene sequence: CDR1 ENHRY, CDR2 SYGVKD. Trimming took off 10 bases at V and 0 bases at J, with 10 bases between the two ends. The CDR3 is made up of 13 amino acids. CDR3 protein: CATRDSSGNTIYF. As DNA, the CDR3 is TGTGCCACCAGAGACAGCTCTGGAAACACCATATATTTT.

Only a few counts were recorded for this clonotype. The chain combines TRBV29-1 with TRBJ1-1; weak D call: TRBD1 (5 bases). CDR1 is SQVTM, CDR2 ANQGSEA, per germline. The CDR3 runs 16 residues. V was cut by 1 base and J by 2 bases, with 17 bases left in between. The CDR3 reads CSVEGSNRPRNTEAFF. The CDR3 DNA reads as TGCAGCGTTGAAGGGTCGAACAGGCCGCGTAACACTGAAGCTTTCTTT.

This chain uses TRBV9 with TRBJ2-3; TRBD1 aligns across 10 bases. This CDR3 has 15 amino acids. Germline CDR1 and CDR2: SGDLS and YYNGEE. With 0 bases clipped from V and 7 bases from J, the junction kept 5 bases outside the gene matches. CDR3 bases: TGTGCCAGCAGCGTAGGAGGGACAGGGGTGAATACGCAGTATTTT. It translates to CASSVGGTGVNTQYF.

The chain combines TRBV18 with TRBJ2-1; the D is unclear. Germline loops: CDR1 KGHSH, CDR2 LQKENI. This CDR3 spans 12 amino acids. V lost 0 bases and J 15 bases, leaving 12 bases between the germline ends. CDR3 sequence (DNA): TGTGCCAGCTCACCACCGGTGGGGTTTTCGTTCTTC. Its translation is CASSPPVGFSFF.

The gene calls are TRBV7-2 and TRBJ1-6, with D possibly TRBD1 on 5 matching bases. V gave up 2 bases and J gave up 8 bases, with 22 bases separating them. This CDR3 has 18 amino acids. Germline CDR1 SGHTA, CDR2 FQGNSA. CDR3 protein: CASSLSTTVPLLYSPLHF. The CDR3 DNA reads as TGTGCCAGCAGCTTATCGACGACAGTTCCTCTATTGTATTCACCCCTCCACTTT.

This clonotype was detected ten times or more. The chain employs TRBV7-3 and TRBJ1-6; perhaps TRBD1 as D (5 bases). Germline CDR1 is SGHTA and CDR2 is FQGTGA. Trimming stripped 5 bases from V and 3 bases from J, with 11 bases between. The CDR3 spans 15 residues. This chain's CDR3 is CASSADRHYNSPLHF. CDR3 DNA: TGTGCCAGCAGCGCAGACAGACACTATAATTCACCCCTCCACTTT.

The V gene is TRBV12-3 or TRBV12-4, the J gene TRBJ1-1; D is ambiguous. V shed 8 bases and J shed 2 bases, with 12 bases lying between them. The CDR3 covers 13 residues. The DNA of the CDR3 is TGTGCCAGCTTGAAATTTCGAAACACTGAAGCTTTCTTT. It yields the protein CASLKFRNTEAFF.

There are a few counts of this clonotype. The gene calls are TRBV19 and TRBJ1-4, with a possible D match to TRBD1 (6 bases). Trimming took 10 bases from V and 4 from J, leaving 13 bases between them. Germline CDR1 LNHDA, CDR2 SQIVND (reference sequence). CDR3 length: 13 residues. The CDR3: CATADSVNEKLFF. The DNA for the CDR3 is TGTGCCACCGCGGACAGCGTTAATGAAAAACTGTTTTTT.

This clonotype was seen repeatedly, ten times or more. The rearrangement joins TRBV15 to TRBJ2-5; D may be TRBD1 (5 bases). The V gene lost 0 bases and the J gene lost 4 bases, with 12 bases spanning the gap. The CDR3 has 15 residues. Germline V gene data show CDR1 as LNHNV and CDR2 as YYDKDF (reference sequence). The CDR3 region is CATSRDSQGRETQYF. The CDR3, as DNA: TGTGCCACCAGCAGAGATTCGCAGGGTAGAGAGACCCAGTACTTC.

This clonotype was picked up a small number of times. The rearrangement joins TRBV28 to TRBJ2-7; D is possibly TRBD1 (6 bases). Trimming stripped 3 bases from V and 3 bases from J, with 12 bases between. Germline V lookup: CDR1 MDHEN, CDR2 SYDVKM. This CDR3 comprises 14 residues. CDR3 protein: CASSLSGDNYEQYF. The CDR3 DNA is TGTGCCAGCAGTTTGTCAGGGGACAACTACGAGCAGTACTTC.

This clonotype was detected many times. The rearrangement links TRBV5-5 to TRBJ2-3; 8 nucleotides line up with TRBD1. The J segment lost 4 bases and the V segment lost 7 bases, leaving 8 bases of the junction unmatched. This CDR3 is 14 amino acids long. Germline values: CDR1 SGHKS, CDR2 YYEKEE (reference sequence). The CDR3 nucleotides are TGTGCCAGCGGAGGACCGACAGGGGCAGATACGCAGTATTTT. Its protein product is CASGGPTGADTQYF.

The chain uses TRBV4-3 and TRBJ1-5; D is ambiguous. Looked up from germline, CDR1 is LGHNA and CDR2 is YSLEER. The CDR3 sequence is 13 residues long. The V end lost 0 bases, the J end lost 5 bases, and 5 bases lay between the germline ends. Written as DNA, the CDR3 is TGCGCCAGCAGCCAAGATACCCATCAGCCCCAGCATTTT. It codes for CASSQDTHQPQHF.

Many counts were recorded for this clonotype. The rearrangement joins TRBV18 to TRBJ1-2; possibly TRBD1 for D (6 bases). Germline CDR1 reads KGHSH; CDR2 reads LQKENI. This CDR3 is 13 amino acids long. Trimming removed 1 base at V and 8 bases at J, with 11 bases between. The CDR3 DNA is TGTGCCAGCTCACCACTGGAGGGGGAAGGCTACACCTTC. Translating gives CASSPLEGEGYTF.

The chain couples TRBV4-3 to TRBJ2-3; the D gene is possibly TRBD2 (6 bases). Germline V gene sequence: CDR1 LGHNA, CDR2 YSLEER. The length of the CDR3 is 15 residues. V was shortened by 1 base and J by 1 base, with 9 bases between the two germline ends. As DNA, the CDR3 is TGCGCCAGCAGCCAAGGAGCGGGCGGCACAGATACGCAGTATTTT. It encodes CASSQGAGGTDTQYF.

This clonotype was recorded a few times. The CDR3 coding sequence is TGTGCCAGCAGTTCGGGACCGAGCCAAGAGACCCAGTACTTC. As protein: CASSSGPSQETQYF. The chain carries TRBV6-5 and TRBJ2-5, with D perhaps given as TRBD1 or TRBD2 (5 bases each). Germline V lookup: CDR1 MNHEY, CDR2 SVGAGI. The CDR3 consists of 14 residues. V was pared by 4 bases and J by 1 base, with 10 bases between.

This clonotype was recorded at least ten times. CDR3 sequence: CASSRQGSGRQPQHF. DNA for the CDR3: TGTGCCAGCAGTCGACAGGGATCGGGGAGACAGCCCCAGCATTTT. V gene TRBV12-3 or TRBV12-4 combines with J gene TRBJ1-5, with TRBD1 identical over 7 bases. V shed 5 bases and J 7 bases; nucleotides not matched to a gene: 11. The CDR3 loop spans 15 amino acids.